Detailed here is one TCR beta chain. Some clones are missing from TCRdb's copy, which holds only in-frame ones; the method was immunoSEQ multiplex PCR. Here the sample spans about 460,000 clones, approximately 86% being singletons. Germline V gene lookup returns CDR1 KGHDR and CDR2 SFDVKD. This CDR3 region has 16 residues. V was clipped by 2 bases and J by 6 bases; unmatched bases: 8. The data are from a study of blood T cell repertoires in COVID-19. Study-level background: The samples span acute and convalescent COVID-19 from the United States, Italy and Spain.

Recovered Cohort 3 donors showed two negative PCRs, clearance, or symptom resolution. The sequencing input was PBMCs or T cells enriched from blood (not recorded which). The chain joins TRBV24-1 to TRBJ2-1, with 8 positions matching TRBD1. The clonotype comes from a woman in her fifties or sixties who had recovered from COVID-19. The CDR3, as DNA: TGTGCCACCAGTGATTATAGACAGGGGAGGTTCAATGAGCAGTTCTTC. Amino acid sequence: CATSDYRQGRFNEQFF.